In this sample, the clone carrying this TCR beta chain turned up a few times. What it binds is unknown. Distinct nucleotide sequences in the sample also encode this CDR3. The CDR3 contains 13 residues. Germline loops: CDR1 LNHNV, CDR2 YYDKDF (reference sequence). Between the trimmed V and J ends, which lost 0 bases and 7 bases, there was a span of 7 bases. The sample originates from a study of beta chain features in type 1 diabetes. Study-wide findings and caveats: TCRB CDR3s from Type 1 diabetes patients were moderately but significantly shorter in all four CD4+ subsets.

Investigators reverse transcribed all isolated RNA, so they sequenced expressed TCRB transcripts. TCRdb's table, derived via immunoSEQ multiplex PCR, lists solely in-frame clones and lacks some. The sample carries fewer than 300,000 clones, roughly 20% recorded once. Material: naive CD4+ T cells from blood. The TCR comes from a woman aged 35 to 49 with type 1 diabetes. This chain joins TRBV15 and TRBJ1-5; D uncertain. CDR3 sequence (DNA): TGTGCCACCAGCAGAGACGAGGGCCAGCCCCAGCATTTT. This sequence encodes CATSRDEGQPQHF.